These T cell receptor beta chains were read from a single sample in a study of cytomegalovirus exposure and HLA in healthy donors. Produced via immunoSEQ multiplex PCR; TCRdb's table is partial and in-frame only. In the table there are roughly 120,000 clones, over 85% of which are singletons. The sequencing sample was made of PBMCs. Source of these receptors: a man aged 25 to 40 in good health and CMV-seronegative. CDR3s include the opening cysteine and the closing phenylalanine or tryptophan. Each record gives: D gene, J gene, V gene, clone size, CDR3 protein, CDR3 DNA. The D gene is left open where the match is weak. Where a row states a size, it is once, few, many or the class of an expanded clone; other rows omit it.

d_call: -
j_call: TRBJ1-4
v_call: TRBV5-6
clone_size: -
cdr3_aa: CASSLSVWEKLFF
cdr3_nt: TGTGCCAGCAGCTTATCGGTTTGGGAAAAACTGTTTTTT

d_call: -
j_call: TRBJ2-7
v_call: TRBV7-9
clone_size: -
cdr3_aa: CASSKTSYDIGYEQYF
cdr3_nt: TGTGCCAGCAGCAAAACCTCCTACGACATAGGCTACGAGCAGTACTTC

d_call: -
j_call: TRBJ1-5
v_call: TRBV6-5
clone_size: -
cdr3_aa: CASSYSGRNNQPQHF
cdr3_nt: TGTGCCAGCAGTTACTCGGGGCGGAACAATCAGCCCCAGCATTTT

d_call: TRBD1
j_call: TRBJ2-4
v_call: TRBV11-3
clone_size: -
cdr3_aa: CASSLGPRQGTNIQYF
cdr3_nt: TGTGCCAGCAGCTTAGGCCCCCGACAGGGAACAAACATTCAGTACTTC

d_call: TRBD1
j_call: TRBJ2-7
v_call: TRBV6-5
clone_size: -
cdr3_aa: CASSYGQGSSYEQYF
cdr3_nt: TGTGCCAGCAGTTATGGACAGGGGAGCTCCTACGAGCAGTACTTC

d_call: TRBD1
j_call: TRBJ1-1
v_call: TRBV7-8
clone_size: -
cdr3_aa: CASSLRTGVSTEAFF
cdr3_nt: TGTGCCAGCAGCCTCAGGACAGGGGTAAGCACTGAAGCTTTCTTT

d_call: TRBD1
j_call: TRBJ2-7
v_call: TRBV5-8
clone_size: -
cdr3_aa: CASSRTGTGIYEQYF
cdr3_nt: TGTGCCAGCAGCAGAACCGGGACAGGTATCTACGAGCAGTACTTC

d_call: TRBD1
j_call: TRBJ1-6
v_call: TRBV6-5
clone_size: -
cdr3_aa: CASSSRTGTGNSPLHF
cdr3_nt: TGTGCCAGCAGTTCCCGAACCGGGACAGGGAATTCACCCCTCCACTTT

d_call: -
j_call: TRBJ1-6
v_call: TRBV5-4
clone_size: -
cdr3_aa: CASSLLGRAYNSPLHF
cdr3_nt: TGTGCCAGCAGCTTGCTGGGGAGAGCCTATAATTCACCCCTCCACTTT

d_call: TRBD1
j_call: TRBJ2-4
v_call: TRBV7-8
clone_size: -
cdr3_aa: CASSFGDRGILGKNIQYF
cdr3_nt: TGTGCCAGCAGCTTTGGTGACAGGGGAATCTTGGGCAAAAACATTCAGTACTTC

d_call: -
j_call: TRBJ1-4
v_call: TRBV7-9
clone_size: once
cdr3_aa: CASSPNRGEKLFF
cdr3_nt: TGTGCCAGCAGCCCTAACCGGGGGGAAAAACTGTTTTTT

d_call: TRBD1
j_call: TRBJ2-1
v_call: TRBV12-5
clone_size: -
cdr3_aa: CASGPGQGPFNEQFF
cdr3_nt: TGTGCTAGTGGCCCCGGACAGGGTCCCTTCAATGAGCAGTTCTTC

d_call: -
j_call: TRBJ2-7
v_call: TRBV5-1
clone_size: -
cdr3_aa: CASSLRAGPSYEQYF
cdr3_nt: TGCGCCAGCAGCTTGCGAGCTGGGCCTTCCTACGAGCAGTACTTC

d_call: -
j_call: TRBJ2-5
v_call: TRBV7-9
clone_size: -
cdr3_aa: CASSLGFRAPHETQYF
cdr3_nt: TGTGCCAGCAGCTTAGGCTTCAGGGCGCCTCACGAGACCCAGTACTTC

d_call: TRBD1
j_call: TRBJ2-2
v_call: TRBV27
clone_size: -
cdr3_aa: CASSPIGNGQGGTGELFF
cdr3_nt: TGTGCCAGCAGTCCAATCGGCAATGGACAGGGCGGCACCGGGGAGCTGTTTTTT

d_call: -
j_call: TRBJ2-2
v_call: TRBV6-5
clone_size: -
cdr3_aa: CASGTGFFNTGELFF
cdr3_nt: TGTGCCAGCGGCACAGGGTTTTTTAATACCGGGGAGCTGTTTTTT

d_call: TRBD1
j_call: TRBJ2-1
v_call: TRBV18
clone_size: -
cdr3_aa: CASSPGQGPYNEQFF
cdr3_nt: TGTGCCAGCTCTCCCGGACAGGGGCCTTACAATGAGCAGTTCTTC

d_call: TRBD1
j_call: TRBJ1-5
v_call: TRBV7-2
clone_size: -
cdr3_aa: CASSFRGQPNPQPQHF
cdr3_nt: TGTGCCAGCAGCTTCAGGGGACAGCCGAATCCCCAGCCCCAGCATTTT

d_call: -
j_call: TRBJ2-7
v_call: TRBV5-6
clone_size: -
cdr3_aa: CASSQTSTGNAYEQYF
cdr3_nt: TGTGCCAGCAGCCAAACATCTACCGGGAACGCCTACGAGCAGTACTTC

d_call: -
j_call: TRBJ1-6
v_call: TRBV5-6
clone_size: few
cdr3_aa: CASSFLGTYNSPLHF
cdr3_nt: TGTGCCAGCAGCTTTCTCGGGACATATAATTCACCCCTCCACTTT

d_call: TRBD1
j_call: TRBJ1-1
v_call: TRBV11-2
clone_size: -
cdr3_aa: CASSLERTGGRTEAFF
cdr3_nt: TGTGCCAGCAGCTTAGAAAGGACAGGGGGACGAACTGAAGCTTTCTTT

d_call: -
j_call: TRBJ2-2
v_call: TRBV25-1
clone_size: -
cdr3_aa: CAVAGDTGELFF
cdr3_nt: TGTGCCGTGGCAGGGGACACCGGGGAGCTGTTTTTT

d_call: TRBD1
j_call: TRBJ2-7
v_call: TRBV4-2
clone_size: -
cdr3_aa: CASTGQGGYEQYF
cdr3_nt: TGTGCCAGCACCGGACAGGGTGGCTACGAGCAGTACTTC

d_call: TRBD1
j_call: TRBJ1-2
v_call: TRBV29-1
clone_size: -
cdr3_aa: CSVGTGTGVFGYTF
cdr3_nt: TGCAGCGTTGGAACCGGGACAGGGGTCTTTGGCTACACCTTC

d_call: -
j_call: TRBJ1-2
v_call: TRBV10-2
clone_size: -
cdr3_aa: CASTGRVGYTF
cdr3_nt: TGCGCCAGCACGGGCAGGGTTGGCTACACCTTC

d_call: TRBD1
j_call: TRBJ2-5
v_call: TRBV2
clone_size: -
cdr3_aa: CASSGSRGRETQYF
cdr3_nt: TGTGCCAGCAGTGGAAGCAGGGGGCGGGAGACCCAGTACTTC

d_call: TRBD2
j_call: TRBJ2-7
v_call: TRBV4-2
clone_size: few
cdr3_aa: CASSQVGTSYEQYF
cdr3_nt: TGTGCCAGCAGCCAGGTCGGGACTAGCTACGAGCAGTACTTC

d_call: -
j_call: TRBJ2-7
v_call: TRBV6-1
clone_size: -
cdr3_aa: CASSRIYEQYF
cdr3_nt: TGTGCCAGTTCCAGGATCTACGAGCAGTACTTC

d_call: -
j_call: TRBJ1-3
v_call: TRBV6-1
clone_size: -
cdr3_aa: CASSEGAGNTIYF
cdr3_nt: TGTGCCAGCAGTGAAGGAGCTGGAAACACCATATATTTT

d_call: TRBD1
j_call: TRBJ1-1
v_call: TRBV27
clone_size: -
cdr3_aa: CASSSTGLVYRDSEAFF
cdr3_nt: TGTGCCAGCAGTTCCACTGGTTTAGTTTACCGGGACAGTGAAGCTTTCTTT

d_call: -
j_call: TRBJ1-2
v_call: TRBV5-1
clone_size: -
cdr3_aa: CASSLAAGNYGYTF
cdr3_nt: TGCGCCAGCAGCTTGGCCGCGGGGAACTATGGCTACACCTTC

d_call: -
j_call: TRBJ1-1
v_call: TRBV5-1
clone_size: -
cdr3_aa: CASSLAGWGDTEAFF
cdr3_nt: TGCGCCAGCAGCTTGGCGGGTTGGGGGGACACTGAAGCTTTCTTT

d_call: -
j_call: TRBJ2-7
v_call: TRBV7-9
clone_size: -
cdr3_aa: CASSFSAYEQYF
cdr3_nt: TGTGCCAGCAGCTTTAGTGCCTACGAGCAGTACTTC

d_call: TRBD1
j_call: TRBJ1-3
v_call: TRBV9
clone_size: -
cdr3_aa: CASSDTGGAGNTIYF
cdr3_nt: TGTGCCAGCAGCGACACAGGGGGCGCTGGAAACACCATATATTTT

d_call: TRBD2
j_call: TRBJ2-1
v_call: TRBV7-2
clone_size: -
cdr3_aa: CASSLGLAGGLAYNEQFF
cdr3_nt: TGTGCCAGCAGCTTAGGACTAGCGGGGGGGCTGGCCTACAATGAGCAGTTCTTC